This T cell receptor (beta chain) originates from a study of vaccination effects on CD4 cells after COVID-19. The method was immunoSEQ multiplex PCR; TCRdb's version includes in-frame clones alone and lacks a portion of them. The table records over 80,000 clones, about three quarters of them present only once. As for this clone: Antigen: not known.

Expansion of antigen-specific CD4+ T cells with viral peptide pools was carried out by the ViraFEST assay before sequencing. Following culture for around 10 days, CD4+ T cells were isolated. Vaccine administered to participants consisted of two doses of either BNT162b2 or mRNA-1273. IL-2 medium supplanted half the medium on days 3 and 7. The sample was CD4+ T cells from PBMCs cultured with HCoV-OC43 spike peptides, taken after COVID-19 vaccination. Regarding subset: HCoV-OC43 spike overlapping peptide pool stimulation. The TCR was taken from a human donor who received a COVID-19 vaccine.

The CDR3 DNA is TGTGCCAGCCTGCCGCGGGGACTCACCGGGGAGCTGTTTTTT. Encoded protein: CASLPRGLTGELFF. The V and J genes are TRBV6-6 and TRBJ2-2, with a tentative D call TRBD2 (6 bases). Deletions cut 8 bases from V and 4 bases from J, with 14 bases between. The CDR3 is 14 amino acids. Germline V gene lookup returns CDR1 MNHNY and CDR2 SVGAGI (reference sequence).